This passage covers 15 T cell receptor beta chains from one sample sequenced in a study of T cell repertoires in ileal Crohn's disease. Profiled with immunoSEQ multiplex PCR; TCRdb holds only in-frame clones, not every one. The table includes approximately 14,000 clones, nearly 90% detected once. Sequenced material: ileal tissue. The receptors shown here come from an adult with Crohn's disease.

The rearrangement links TRBV15 to TRBJ2-7; D might be TRBD2 (6 bases). V gave up 1 base and J gave up 4 bases, with 14 bases separating them. The CDR3 contains 15 residues. In germline, CDR1 is LNHNV, CDR2 YYDKDF (reference sequence). As DNA, the CDR3 is TGTGCCACCAGCAGAGGGGGGGACTCCACTTACGAGCAGTACTTC. Translation: CATSRGGDSTYEQYF.

Here the CDR3 DNA reads TGTGCCAGCAGCTTAATGGGGGGAGAAAATTCACCCCTCCACTTT. This translates into CASSLMGGENSPLHF. J is TRBJ1-6 and V is TRBV7-3; the D gene is possibly TRBD1 (5 bases). V was pared by 1 base and J by 7 bases, with 11 bases between. CDR1 is SGHTA, CDR2 FQGTGA, per germline. CDR3 length: 15 residues.

The chain carries TRBV28 and TRBJ2-3, with a tentative D call TRBD1 (6 bases). Germline V gene sequence: CDR1 MDHEN, CDR2 SYDVKM. The CDR3 contains 14 residues. V lost 6 bases, J lost 2 bases, and 12 bases lay in between. CDR3: CASSQGHTTDTQYF. The CDR3 DNA is TGTGCCAGCAGCCAGGGGCACACCACAGATACGCAGTATTTT.

The chain carries TRBV29-1 and TRBJ2-7; maybe TRBD1 (6 bases). The CDR3 is made up of 14 amino acids. Germline-derived CDR1 and CDR2 are SQVTM and ANQGSEA. V was clipped by 2 bases and J by 0 bases, with 11 bases between them. The CDR3 is CSVELGTSSYEQYF. As DNA, the CDR3 is TGCAGCGTTGAATTAGGGACATCCTCCTACGAGCAGTACTTC.

This chain links TRBV7-2 with TRBJ2-5, with D perhaps TRBD1 (6 bases). The V end lost 3 bases, the J end lost 3 bases, and 11 bases lay between the germline ends. This CDR3 has 14 amino acids. Germline V gene sequence: CDR1 SGHTA, CDR2 FQGNSA. The CDR3 loop reads CASSFSQGKETQYF. The CDR3 nucleotides are TGTGCCAGCAGCTTCTCGCAGGGGAAAGAGACCCAGTACTTC.

This clone showed up just once. The chain joins TRBV5-1 to TRBJ2-3, with D unclear. Trimming left V 0 bases short and J 0 bases short, with 20 bases between. The CDR3 spans 19 residues. CDR1 and CDR2 from the germline V gene are SGHRS and YFSETQ. CDR3 bases: TGCGCCAGCAGCTTGGGTTGGGCAGACCGTTTCTCAAGCACAGATACGCAGTATTTT. Encoded protein: CASSLGWADRFSSTDTQYF.

The gene calls are TRBV10-3 and TRBJ1-6; the D gene is possibly TRBD1 (5 bases). CDR3 length equals 14 residues. From germline, CDR1 is ENHRY and CDR2 SYGVKD. Trimming stripped 6 bases from V and 8 bases from J, with 14 bases between. CDR3 DNA: TGTGCCATCAGGACCCAGGGAGGCGATTCACCCCTCCACTTT. This translates into CAIRTQGGDSPLHF.

This clone was found a few times. CDR3 DNA sequence: TGTGCCAGCAGCCCCCACGGGACCTACGAGCAGTACTTC. This translates into CASSPHGTYEQYF. The chain joins TRBV7-6 to TRBJ2-7; D may be TRBD2 (5 bases). The ends were cut back, 5 bases at V and 2 bases at J, with 10 bases in the middle. There are 13 residues in the CDR3. Germline V gives CDR1 SGHVS, CDR2 FNYEAQ.

Note on this clone: One end of the junction does not line up with germline, which may come from a read error. The chain uses TRBV7-7 and TRBJ2-1; 8 bases are shared with TRBD1. The CDR3 sequence is 18 residues long. CDR1 and CDR2 (germline): SSHAT, FNYEAQ (reference sequence). CDR3 sequence reads: CASSRRRTGRRGHNEQFF. Here the CDR3 DNA reads TGTGCTAGCAGCCGACGACGGACAGGGCGCCGAGGCCACAATGAGCAGTTCTTC.

J is TRBJ2-7 and V is TRBV28; D is unclear. Germline lookup yields CDR1 MDHEN and CDR2 SYDVKM. Trimming left V 7 bases short and J 3 bases short, with 13 bases between. The CDR3 length is 13 residues. CDR3 sequence (DNA): TGTGCCAGCACCATCGAGGAGAACTACGAGCAGTACTTC. Its translation is CASTIEENYEQYF. The whole variable domain, filled in from reference TRBV28 and TRBJ2-7, reads DVKVTQSSRYLVKRTGEKVFLECVQDMDHENMFWYRQDPGLGLRLIYFSYDVKMKEKGDIPEGYSVSREKKERFSLILESASTNQTSMYLCASTIEENYEQYFGPGTRLTVT.

As regards this clone: This CDR3 is also generated by other DNA sequences in the sample. The chain uses TRBV27 and TRBJ2-5; TRBD1 aligns across 10 bases. This CDR3 region has 15 residues. Trimming removed 4 bases from V and 3 bases from J; junction bases left unmatched: 5. The germline gives CDR1 MNHEY, CDR2 SMNVEV (reference sequence). The CDR3 DNA sequence: TGTGCCAGCAGTTCATGGACAGGGGGGGAAGAGACCCAGTACTTC. Its protein is CASSSWTGGEETQYF.

V usage is TRBV7-2 and J usage is TRBJ1-5, with a possible D match to TRBD1 (5 bases). The V end lost 1 base, the J end lost 5 bases, and 18 bases lay between the germline ends. The CDR3 extends over 17 amino acids. The germline V gene encodes CDR1 SGHTA and CDR2 FQGNSA. The CDR3: CASSLEADWQGYQPQHF. The CDR3, as DNA: TGTGCCAGCAGCTTAGAGGCAGACTGGCAGGGATATCAGCCCCAGCATTTT.

The genes are TRBV4-2 and TRBJ2-3, with 8 bases fitting TRBD2. V shed 4 bases and J 5 bases; nucleotides not matched to a gene: 11. The CDR3 extends over 16 amino acids. Per the germline V gene, CDR1 is LGHNA and CDR2 is YNFKEQ. CDR3 sequence: CASSPGTRPLVDTQYF. The CDR3 nucleotides are TGTGCCAGCAGCCCAGGGACTAGACCATTGGTAGATACGCAGTATTTT.

V gene TRBV7-9 combines with J gene TRBJ1-4, with TRBD1 as a possible D gene (5 bases). Per the germline V gene, CDR1 is SEHNR and CDR2 is FQNEAQ (reference sequence). V lost 4 bases, J lost 10 bases, and 10 bases lay in between. CDR3 length: 12 amino acids. CDR3 protein: CASSWGDGKLFF. The CDR3 DNA reads TGTGCCAGCAGCTGGGGGGATGGAAAACTGTTTTTT.

The chain is built from TRBV2 and TRBJ1-2; the match to TRBD1 covers 7 bases. Germline V gene lookup returns CDR1 SNHLY and CDR2 FYNNEI. After removal of 2 bases from V and 7 bases from J, the junction contained 7 bases not matched to a gene. CDR3 length: 14 amino acids. For the CDR3, the DNA is TGTGCCAGCAGTGAAACCCGACAGGGATCTGGCTACACCTTC. It yields the protein CASSETRQGSGYTF. The whole variable domain, remainder taken from reference TRBV2 and TRBJ1-2, is EPEVTQTPSHQVTQMGQEVILRCVPISNHLYFYWYRQILGQKVEFLVSFYNNEISEKSEIFDDQFSVERPDGSNFTLKIRSTKLEDSAMYFCASSETRQGSGYTFGSGTRLTVV.